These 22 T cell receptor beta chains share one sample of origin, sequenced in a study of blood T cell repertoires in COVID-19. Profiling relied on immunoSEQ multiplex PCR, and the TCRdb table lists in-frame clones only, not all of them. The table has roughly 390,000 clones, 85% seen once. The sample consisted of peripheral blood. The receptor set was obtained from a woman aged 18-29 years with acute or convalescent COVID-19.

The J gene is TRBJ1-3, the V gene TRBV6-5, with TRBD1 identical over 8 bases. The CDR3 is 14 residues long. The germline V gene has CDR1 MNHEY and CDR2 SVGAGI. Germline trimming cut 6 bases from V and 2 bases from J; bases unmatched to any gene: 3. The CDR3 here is CASRAGGAGNTIYF. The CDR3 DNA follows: TGTGCCAGCAGGGCAGGGGGCGCTGGAAACACCATATATTTT.

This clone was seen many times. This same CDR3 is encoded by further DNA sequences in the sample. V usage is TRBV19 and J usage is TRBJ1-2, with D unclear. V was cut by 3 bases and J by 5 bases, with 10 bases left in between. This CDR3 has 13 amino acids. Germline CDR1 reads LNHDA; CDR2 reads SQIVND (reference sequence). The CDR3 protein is CASSMTGNYGYTF. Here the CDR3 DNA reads TGTGCCAGTAGTATGACGGGGAATTATGGCTACACCTTC.

CDR3 sequence (DNA): TGTGCCACCAGCAGGACAGGGTCCAACTATGGCTACACCTTC. Protein: CATSRTGSNYGYTF. This rearrangement joins TRBV15 to TRBJ1-2; the match to TRBD1 covers 7 bases. The germline CDR1 and CDR2 sequences are LNHNV and YYDKDF (reference sequence). V trimming: 3 bases; J trimming: 2 bases; junction bases outside the gene matches: 3. This CDR3 spans 14 amino acids.

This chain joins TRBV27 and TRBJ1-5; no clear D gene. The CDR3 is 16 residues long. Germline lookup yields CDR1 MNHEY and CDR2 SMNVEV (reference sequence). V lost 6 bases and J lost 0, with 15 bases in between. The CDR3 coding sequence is TGTGCCAGCAGCCTGGACGGAGACTATAGCAATCAGCCCCAGCATTTT. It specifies CASSLDGDYSNQPQHF.

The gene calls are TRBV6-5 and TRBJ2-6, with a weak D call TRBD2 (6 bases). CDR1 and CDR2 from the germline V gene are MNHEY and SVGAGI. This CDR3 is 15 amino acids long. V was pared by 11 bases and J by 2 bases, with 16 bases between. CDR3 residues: CASRGGEPGANVLTF. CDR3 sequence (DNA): TGTGCCTCCCGCGGAGGGGAACCTGGGGCCAACGTCCTGACTTTC.

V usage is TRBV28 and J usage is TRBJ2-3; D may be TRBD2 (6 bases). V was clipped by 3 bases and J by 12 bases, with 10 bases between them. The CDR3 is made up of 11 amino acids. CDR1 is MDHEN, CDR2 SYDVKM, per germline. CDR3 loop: CASSLRDRQYF. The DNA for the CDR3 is TGTGCCAGCAGTTTGCGGGACCGACAGTATTTT.

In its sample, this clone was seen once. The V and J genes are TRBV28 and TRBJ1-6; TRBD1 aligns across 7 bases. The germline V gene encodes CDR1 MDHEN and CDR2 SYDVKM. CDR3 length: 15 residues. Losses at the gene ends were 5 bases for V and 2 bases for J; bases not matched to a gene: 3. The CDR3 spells CASSPDRAYNSPLHF. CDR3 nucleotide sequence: TGTGCCAGCAGTCCAGACAGGGCCTATAATTCACCCCTCCACTTT.

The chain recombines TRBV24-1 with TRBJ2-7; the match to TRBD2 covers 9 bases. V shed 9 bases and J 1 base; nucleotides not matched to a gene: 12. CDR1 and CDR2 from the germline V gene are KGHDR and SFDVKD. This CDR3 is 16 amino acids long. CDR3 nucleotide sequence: TGTGCCACCTCCCCGAGTAGCGGGAGCCTATCCTACGAGCAGTACTTC. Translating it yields CATSPSSGSLSYEQYF.

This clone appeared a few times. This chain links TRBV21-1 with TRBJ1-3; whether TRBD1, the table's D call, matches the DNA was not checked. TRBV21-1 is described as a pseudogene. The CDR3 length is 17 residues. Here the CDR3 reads CASSTGVDRGSGNTIYF. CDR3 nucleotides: TGTGCCAGCAGCACGGGAGTGGACAGGGGATCTGGAAACACCATATATTTT.

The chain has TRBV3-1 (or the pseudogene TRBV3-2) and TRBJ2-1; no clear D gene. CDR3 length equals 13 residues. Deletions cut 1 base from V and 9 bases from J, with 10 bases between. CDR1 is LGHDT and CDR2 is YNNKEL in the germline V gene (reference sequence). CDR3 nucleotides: TGTGCCAGCAGCCAAGTCTCGAGAGGTGAGCAGTTCTTC. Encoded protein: CASSQVSRGEQFF.

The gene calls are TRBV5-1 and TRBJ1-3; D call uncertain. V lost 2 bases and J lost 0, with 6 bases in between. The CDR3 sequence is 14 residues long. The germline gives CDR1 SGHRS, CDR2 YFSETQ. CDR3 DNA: TGCGCCAGCAGCTTAGACTACTCTGGAAACACCATATATTTT. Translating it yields CASSLDYSGNTIYF.

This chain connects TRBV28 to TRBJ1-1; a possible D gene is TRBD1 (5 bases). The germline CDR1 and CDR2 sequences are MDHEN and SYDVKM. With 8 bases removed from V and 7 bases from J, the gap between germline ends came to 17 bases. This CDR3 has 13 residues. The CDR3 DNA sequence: TGTGCCAGCCTTGAGACAGCAGAGCGTGAAGCTTTCTTT. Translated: CASLETAEREAFF.

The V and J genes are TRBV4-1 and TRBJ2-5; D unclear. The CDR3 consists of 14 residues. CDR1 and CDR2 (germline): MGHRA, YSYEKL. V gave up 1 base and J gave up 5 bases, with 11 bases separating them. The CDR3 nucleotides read TGCGCCAGCAGCCAAGCCCCGGGTTTCGAGACCCAGTACTTC. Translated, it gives CASSQAPGFETQYF.

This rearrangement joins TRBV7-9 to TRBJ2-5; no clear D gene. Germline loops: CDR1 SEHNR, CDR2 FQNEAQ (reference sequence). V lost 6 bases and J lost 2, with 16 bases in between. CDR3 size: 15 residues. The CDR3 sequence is CASSHIWYNQETQYF. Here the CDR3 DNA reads TGTGCCAGCAGTCACATATGGTACAATCAAGAGACCCAGTACTTC.

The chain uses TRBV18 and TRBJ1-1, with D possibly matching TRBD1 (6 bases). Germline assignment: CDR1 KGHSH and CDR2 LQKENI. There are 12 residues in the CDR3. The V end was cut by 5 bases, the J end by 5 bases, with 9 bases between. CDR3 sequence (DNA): TGTGCCAGCTCAATCGACAGGACTGAAGCTTTCTTT. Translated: CASSIDRTEAFF. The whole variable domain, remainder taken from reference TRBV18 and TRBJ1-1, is NAGVMQNPRHLVRRRGQEARLRCSPMKGHSHVYWYRQLPEEGLKFMVYLQKENIIDESGMPKERFSAEFPKEGPSILRIQQVVRGDSAAYFCASSIDRTEAFFGQGTRLTVV.

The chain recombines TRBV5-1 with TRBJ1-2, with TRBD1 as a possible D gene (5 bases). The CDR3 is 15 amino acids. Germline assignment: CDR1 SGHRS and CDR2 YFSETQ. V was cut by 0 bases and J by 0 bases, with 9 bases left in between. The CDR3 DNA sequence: TGCGCCAGCAGCTTGGTGGGGCCTTCTAACTATGGCTACACCTTC. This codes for CASSLVGPSNYGYTF.

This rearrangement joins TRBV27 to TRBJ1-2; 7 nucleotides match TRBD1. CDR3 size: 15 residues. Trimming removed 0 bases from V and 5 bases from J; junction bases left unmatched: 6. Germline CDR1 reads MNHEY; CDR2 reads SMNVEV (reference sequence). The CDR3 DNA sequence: TGTGCCAGCAGTTTATCGTTCTCAGGGGGGTATGGCTACACCTTC. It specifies CASSLSFSGGYGYTF.

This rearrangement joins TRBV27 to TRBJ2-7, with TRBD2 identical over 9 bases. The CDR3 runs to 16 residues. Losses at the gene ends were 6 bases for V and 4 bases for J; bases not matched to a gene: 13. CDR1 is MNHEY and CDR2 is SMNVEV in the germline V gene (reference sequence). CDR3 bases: TGTGCCAGCAGCCCCGCGGGGGGGCAGGTGGGTTACGAGCAGTACTTC. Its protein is CASSPAGGQVGYEQYF.

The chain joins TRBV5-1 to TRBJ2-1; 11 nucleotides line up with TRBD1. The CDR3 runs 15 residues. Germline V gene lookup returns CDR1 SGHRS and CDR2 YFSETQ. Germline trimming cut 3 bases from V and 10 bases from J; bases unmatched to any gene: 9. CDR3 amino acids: CASSWSGQGEEEQFF. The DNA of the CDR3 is TGCGCCAGCAGCTGGTCGGGACAGGGGGAGGAGGAGCAGTTCTTC. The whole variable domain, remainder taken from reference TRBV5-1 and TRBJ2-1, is KAGVTQTPRYLIKTRGQQVTLSCSPISGHRSVSWYQQTPGQGLQFLFEYFSETQRNKGNFPGRFSGRQFSNSRSEMNVSTLELGDSALYLCASSWSGQGEEEQFFGPGTRLTVL.

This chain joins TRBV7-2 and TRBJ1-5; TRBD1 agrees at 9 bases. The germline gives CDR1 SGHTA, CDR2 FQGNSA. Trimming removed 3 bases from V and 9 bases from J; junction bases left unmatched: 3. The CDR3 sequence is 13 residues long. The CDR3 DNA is TGTGCCAGCAGCTTCCCGGACAGGGGGCCCCAGCATTTT. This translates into CASSFPDRGPQHF.

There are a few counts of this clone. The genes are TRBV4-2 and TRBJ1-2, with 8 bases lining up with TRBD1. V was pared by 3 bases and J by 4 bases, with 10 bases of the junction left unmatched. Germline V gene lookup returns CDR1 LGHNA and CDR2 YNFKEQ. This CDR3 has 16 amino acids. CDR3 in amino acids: CASSQQQGARAYGYTF. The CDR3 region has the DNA TGTGCCAGCAGCCAGCAGCAGGGGGCTCGCGCCTATGGCTACACCTTC.

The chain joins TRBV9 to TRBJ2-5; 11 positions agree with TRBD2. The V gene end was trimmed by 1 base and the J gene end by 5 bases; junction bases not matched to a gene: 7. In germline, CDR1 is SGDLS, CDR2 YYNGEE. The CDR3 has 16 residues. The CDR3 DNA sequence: TGTGCCAGCAGCGTACATGGTAGCGGGAGGGGGGAGACCCAGTACTTC. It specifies CASSVHGSGRGETQYF.